This T cell receptor beta chain derives from a study of CD8 T cells in ankylosing spondylitis. The CDR3 is 16 residues long. Germline loops: CDR1 SGHKS, CDR2 YYEKEE (reference sequence). V lost 0 bases and J lost 8, with 20 bases in between. This clonotype was seen once. The target antigen is unknown. Scientists made TCR beta libraries using quantitative 5'-RACE with molecular barcodes. One entry per CDR3 protein results from TCRdb running MiXCR on the 5' RACE reads. This sample has hundreds of thousands of distinct CDR3 sequences, with 10% to 15% found just once. General study findings and limits: Blood of patients with ankylosing spondylitis appeared to be characterized by a TCR beta motif of about 8 highly homologous variants. Matched synovial fluid from ankylosing spondylitis patients was reported to be enriched for disease-linked clones. Earlier work had already found some motif variants in reactive arthritis synovial fluid and blood. A CD8+ phenotype characterized the disease-linked clones, which were relatively rare in peripheral blood.

This clonotype was obtained from a male donor with ankylosing spondylitis. The sample taken for sequencing was blood, either unsorted or a sorted T cell fraction (not recorded which). The rearrangement uses TRBV5-5 and TRBJ1-2; D unresolved. CDR3 coding DNA: TGTGCCAGCAGCTTGGTGGTAGTACTACCAACGGAAGGCTACACCTTC. Its protein is CASSLVVVLPTEGYTF.